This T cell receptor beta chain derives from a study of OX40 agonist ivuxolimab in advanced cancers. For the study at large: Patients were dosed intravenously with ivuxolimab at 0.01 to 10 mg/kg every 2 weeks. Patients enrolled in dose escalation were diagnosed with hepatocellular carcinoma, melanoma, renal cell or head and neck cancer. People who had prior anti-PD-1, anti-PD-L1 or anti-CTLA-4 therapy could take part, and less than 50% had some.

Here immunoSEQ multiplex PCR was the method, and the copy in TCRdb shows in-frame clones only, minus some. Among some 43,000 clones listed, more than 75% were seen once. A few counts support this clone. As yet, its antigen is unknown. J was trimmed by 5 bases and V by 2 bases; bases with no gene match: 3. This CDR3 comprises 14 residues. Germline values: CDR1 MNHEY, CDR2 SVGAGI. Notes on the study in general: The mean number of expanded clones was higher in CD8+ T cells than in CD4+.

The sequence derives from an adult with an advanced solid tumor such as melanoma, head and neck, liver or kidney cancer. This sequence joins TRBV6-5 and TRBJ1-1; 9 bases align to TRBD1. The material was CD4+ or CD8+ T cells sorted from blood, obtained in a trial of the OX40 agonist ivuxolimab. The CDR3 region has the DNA TGTGCCAGCAGTTACGGGACAGGGAGAACTGAAGCTTTCTTT. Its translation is CASSYGTGRTEAFF.